Each of the 17 T cell receptor beta chains below was sequenced from the same sample in a study of CD8 T cells in Susac syndrome. Random hexamers primed reverse transcription of roughly 0.5 to 1 ug RNA. TCRdb re-called the immunoSEQ multiplex PCR reads with MiXCR, one entry per CDR3 protein. The table shows approximately 200,000 distinct CDR3 sequences, with just under 95% occurring only once. Input material: CD4+ T cells from PBMCs. The receptors stem from a human donor with multiple sclerosis.

This chain connects TRBV5-4 to TRBJ2-1; a possible D gene is TRBD2 (6 bases). The germline gives CDR1 SGHNT, CDR2 YYREEE (reference sequence). The CDR3 totals 13 residues. The V and J ends lost 6 bases and 0 bases respectively, with 7 bases between them. CDR3 sequence reads: CASTGGSYNEQFF. The CDR3 DNA reads as TGTGCCAGCACCGGGGGCTCCTACAATGAGCAGTTCTTC.

This rearrangement joins TRBV3-1 to TRBJ2-5; 8 bases map to TRBD2. The germline CDR1 and CDR2 sequences are LGHDT and YNNKEL (reference sequence). This CDR3 comprises 18 residues. The trim removed 1 base at V and 4 bases at J, leaving 14 bases unmatched. The CDR3 sequence is CASSQGLASTSEGETQYF. CDR3 sequence (DNA): TGTGCCAGCAGCCAAGGACTAGCGTCAACCTCAGAGGGAGAGACCCAGTACTTC.

The J gene is TRBJ2-1, the V gene TRBV11-1; D may be TRBD2 (6 bases). V was clipped by 7 bases and J by 6 bases, with 22 bases between them. Germline V CDR1 and CDR2: SGHAT, FQDESV (reference sequence). The length of the CDR3 is 16 residues. The CDR3 is CASTTRRRGGLNEQFF. For the CDR3, the DNA is TGTGCCAGCACTACCCGTCGAAGGGGAGGCCTCAATGAGCAGTTCTTC.

CDR3 nucleotide sequence: TGTGCCAGCAGCAATCGACAGTCTAATGAAAAACTGTTTTTT. This gives the protein CASSNRQSNEKLFF. This chain joins TRBV14 and TRBJ1-4, with D maybe TRBD1 (5 bases). The CDR3 spans 14 residues. Trimming removed 5 bases from V and 3 bases from J, with 10 bases in between. Per germline, CDR1 SGHDN and CDR2 FVKESK.

The chain is built from TRBV3-1 and TRBJ2-7, with a weak D call TRBD2 (6 bases). This CDR3 has 13 amino acids. V shed 0 bases and J shed 8 bases, with 11 bases lying between them. Germline V gene data show CDR1 as LGHDT and CDR2 as YNNKEL (reference sequence). The CDR3 bases are TGTGCCAGCAGCCAAGATGGCGGGACCCAGCAGTACTTC. Its protein is CASSQDGGTQQYF.

V gene TRBV9 combines with J gene TRBJ2-1; D is uncertain. CDR1 is SGDLS and CDR2 is YYNGEE in the germline V gene. The CDR3 runs 14 residues. V lost 4 bases and J 4 bases, leaving 12 bases between the germline ends. This CDR3 reads CASSPRTVYNEQFF. The DNA for the CDR3 is TGTGCCAGCAGCCCCCGGACGGTGTACAATGAGCAGTTCTTC.

V gene TRBV5-1 combines with J gene TRBJ2-1; TRBD2 is a possible D gene (6 bases). Germline V gene data show CDR1 as SGHRS and CDR2 as YFSETQ. Trimming took off 2 bases at V and 2 bases at J, with 11 bases between the two ends. This CDR3 region has 15 residues. The CDR3 reads CASSLVSGPYNEQFF. CDR3 coding DNA: TGCGCCAGCAGCTTAGTTAGCGGACCCTACAATGAGCAGTTCTTC.

The chain uses TRBV10-3 and TRBJ2-7; 8 bases agree with TRBD1. Trimming removed 3 bases from V and 6 bases from J; junction bases left unmatched: 10. This CDR3 is 15 amino acids long. Looked up from germline, CDR1 is ENHRY and CDR2 is SYGVKD. CDR3 in DNA: TGTGCCATCAGTGATGACAGGGGCCCTACGGGCGAGCAGTACTTC. Its translation: CAISDDRGPTGEQYF.

The chain joins TRBV4-1 to TRBJ2-5; tentatively, D is TRBD2 (6 bases). CDR1 and CDR2 (germline): MGHRA, YSYEKL. The CDR3 runs 15 residues. V lost 0 bases and J lost 4, with 12 bases in between. Here the CDR3 reads CASSQDGSGRETQYF. The CDR3 DNA sequence: TGCGCCAGCAGCCAAGATGGCAGCGGGCGAGAGACCCAGTACTTC.

The V and J genes are TRBV10-3 and TRBJ2-1; no firm D call. Trimming cost V 6 bases and J 5 bases, with 5 bases left between them. Germline V gives CDR1 ENHRY, CDR2 SYGVKD. The CDR3 is 11 amino acids. This CDR3 reads CAIRRNNEQFF. The DNA for the CDR3 is TGTGCCATCAGGAGGAACAATGAGCAGTTCTTC.

The rearrangement joins TRBV3-1 to TRBJ2-7, with 12 bases that match TRBD1. The V and J ends lost 4 bases and 7 bases, in that order; junction bases with no gene match: 5. CDR1 and CDR2 from the germline V gene are LGHDT and YNNKEL (reference sequence). The CDR3 runs 14 residues. In nucleotides, the CDR3 is TGTGCCAGCAGCCTGGGACAGGGGGCGCGTGAGCAGTACTTC. Its translation: CASSLGQGAREQYF.

This chain joins TRBV28 and TRBJ1-1, with 8 bases aligning to TRBD1. The CDR3 sequence is 16 residues long. The germline V gene has CDR1 MDHEN and CDR2 SYDVKM. J gave up 1 base and V 5 bases, and 9 bases lay outside the gene matches. The CDR3 bases are TGTGCCAGCAGTGGGACAGGTAATCCCTCGAACACTGAAGCTTTCTTT. Translation: CASSGTGNPSNTEAFF.

This rearrangement joins TRBV3-1 to TRBJ1-5; a possible D gene is TRBD1 (5 bases). Germline V gives CDR1 LGHDT, CDR2 YNNKEL (reference sequence). V was trimmed by 4 bases and J by 2 bases, leaving 12 bases between them. The CDR3 spans 15 residues. The CDR3 region is CASSPNLGGNQPQHF. CDR3 DNA: TGTGCCAGCAGCCCAAATCTGGGGGGCAATCAGCCCCAGCATTTT.

CDR3 protein: CASTGGGGNQPQHF. CDR3 sequence (DNA): TGTGCCAGTACCGGGGGAGGGGGCAATCAGCCCCAGCATTTT. This chain joins TRBV19 and TRBJ1-5; D may be TRBD1 (5 bases). Germline CDR1 LNHDA, CDR2 SQIVND (reference sequence). V dropped 7 bases and J dropped 2 bases, with 12 bases sitting between them. The CDR3 sequence is 14 residues long.

This rearrangement joins TRBV7-2 to TRBJ1-2; a weak D match, TRBD1 (5 bases). The germline V and J ends were trimmed by 5 bases and 8 bases, with 15 bases remaining between them. Germline lookup yields CDR1 SGHTA and CDR2 FQGNSA. The CDR3 is 13 residues long. As DNA, the CDR3 is TGTGCCAGCAGCCTTATAGAAGGGGTCGGCTACACCTTC. Translating it yields CASSLIEGVGYTF.

The chain links TRBV27 to TRBJ1-1; TRBD1 agrees at 8 bases. The germline V gene encodes CDR1 MNHEY and CDR2 SMNVEV (reference sequence). CDR3 length: 13 residues. Trimming at V came to 4 bases and at J to 10 bases, leaving 8 bases not matched to a gene. The CDR3 protein is CASSSTGGSGAFF. DNA for the CDR3: TGTGCCAGCAGTTCTACAGGGGGATCGGGAGCTTTCTTT.

The V and J genes are TRBV9 and TRBJ2-2; D gene ambiguous. The CDR3 spans 16 residues. Trimming shortened V by 0 bases and J by 0 bases, and 9 bases separated the two germline ends. Germline V CDR1 and CDR2: SGDLS, YYNGEE. CDR3 sequence reads: CASSVGWLSNTGELFF. CDR3 coding DNA: TGTGCCAGCAGCGTAGGGTGGCTCTCGAACACCGGGGAGCTGTTTTTT.